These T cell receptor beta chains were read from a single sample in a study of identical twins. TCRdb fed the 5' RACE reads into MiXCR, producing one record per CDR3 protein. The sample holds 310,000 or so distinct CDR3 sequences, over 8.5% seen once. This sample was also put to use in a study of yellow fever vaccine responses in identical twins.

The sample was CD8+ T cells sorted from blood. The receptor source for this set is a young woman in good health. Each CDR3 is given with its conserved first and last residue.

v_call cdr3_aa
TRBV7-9 CASSLSPDRHNEQFF
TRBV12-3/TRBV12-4 CASSAVAGEETQYF
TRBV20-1 CSARELASYYNEQFF
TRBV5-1 CASSLEVTSSLTGGELFF
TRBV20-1 CSARDRLNTEAFF
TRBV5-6 CASRARDGNTEAFF
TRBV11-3 CASSSDRGLSTEAFF
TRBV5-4 CASSLAPGGSYEQYF
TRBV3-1 CASSQVGGVNEQYF
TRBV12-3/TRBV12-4 CASSLGGPTREQFF
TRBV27 CAAGSPYPTDTQYF
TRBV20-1 CSVLAGGTTGTQYF
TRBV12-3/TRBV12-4 CASSAGVRVEGYTF
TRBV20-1 CSAREAPGGYNEQFF
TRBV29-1 CSVGRDSSYEQYF
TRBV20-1 CSASPRISSYEQYF
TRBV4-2 CASSQETGGGTDTQYF
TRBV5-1 CASSLVAGDADTQYF
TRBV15 CATSKTDSLTSEAFF
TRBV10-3 CAISEEDRDKYTQYF
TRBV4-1 CASSQVAVADTQYF
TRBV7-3 CASSLRGAENPGELFF
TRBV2 CASNYRDPLYEQYF
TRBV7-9 CASSLVRIAYNEQFF
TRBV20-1 CSARARAFPYEQYF
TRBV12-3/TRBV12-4 CASSLSRGQGEATDTQYF
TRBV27 CASSLGFEPGPHFGTQYF
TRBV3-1 CASSQDWLGTMVYGYTF
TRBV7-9 CASRTLGGLDRPDTQYF
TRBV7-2 CASSYGRELFF
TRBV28 CASSSLPGTHPIGYTF
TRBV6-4 CASSAGLRNEQFF
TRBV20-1 CSARVTFRRSSYEQYF
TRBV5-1 CASSLGSAVDEQYF
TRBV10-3 CAISESDGAPYEQYF
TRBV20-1 CSARTTSTGEGYGYTF
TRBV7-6 CASSGDRVNSYNEQFF
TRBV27 CASSLRAGDGYTF
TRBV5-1 CASSSTGTGTATNEKLFF